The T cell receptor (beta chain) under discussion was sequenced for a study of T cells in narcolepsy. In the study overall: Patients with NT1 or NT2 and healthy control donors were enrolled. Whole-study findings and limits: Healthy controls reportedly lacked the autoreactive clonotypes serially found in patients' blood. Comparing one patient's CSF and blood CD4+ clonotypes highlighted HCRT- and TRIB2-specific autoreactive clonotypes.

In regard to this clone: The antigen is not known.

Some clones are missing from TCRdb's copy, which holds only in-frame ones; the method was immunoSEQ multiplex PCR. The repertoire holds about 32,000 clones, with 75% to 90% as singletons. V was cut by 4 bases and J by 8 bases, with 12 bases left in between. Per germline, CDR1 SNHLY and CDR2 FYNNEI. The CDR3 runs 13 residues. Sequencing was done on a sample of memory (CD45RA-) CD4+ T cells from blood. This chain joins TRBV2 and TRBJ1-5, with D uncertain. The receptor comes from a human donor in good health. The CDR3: CASSARGGEPQHF. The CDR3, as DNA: TGTGCCAGCAGTGCCCGTGGCGGCGAGCCCCAGCATTTT.